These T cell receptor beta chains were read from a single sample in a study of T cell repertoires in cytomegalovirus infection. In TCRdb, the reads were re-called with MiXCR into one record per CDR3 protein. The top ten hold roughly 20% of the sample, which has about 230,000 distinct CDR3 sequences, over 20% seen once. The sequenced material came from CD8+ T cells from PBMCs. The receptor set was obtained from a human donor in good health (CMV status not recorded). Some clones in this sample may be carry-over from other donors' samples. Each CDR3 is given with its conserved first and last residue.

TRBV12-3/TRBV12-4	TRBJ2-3	CASSPRDYPSTDTQYF
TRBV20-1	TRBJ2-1	CSAREFGTGANNEQFF
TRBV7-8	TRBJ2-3	CASSFSQPSNTDTQYF
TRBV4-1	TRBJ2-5	CASSQDRVEETQYF
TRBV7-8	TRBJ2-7	CASSLMRLGAYEQYF
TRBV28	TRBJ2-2	CASSLSAITGELFF
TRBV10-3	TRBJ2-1	CAISPGGHEQFF
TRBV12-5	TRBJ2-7	CASGLVPDREQYF
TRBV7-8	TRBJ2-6	CASSSDAGANVLTF
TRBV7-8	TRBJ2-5	CASSSGLAGGPETQYF
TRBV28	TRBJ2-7	CASRDEGQPHSYEQYF
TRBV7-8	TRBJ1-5	CASSPGGHWGNQPQHF
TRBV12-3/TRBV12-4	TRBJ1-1	CASSLEEGNTEAFF
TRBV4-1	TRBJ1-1	CASSLVGDSEAFF
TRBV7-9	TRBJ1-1	CASSPAVNTEAFF
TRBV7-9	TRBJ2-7	CASSFADVGSYEQYF
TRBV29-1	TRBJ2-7	CSVDGGSAYEQYF
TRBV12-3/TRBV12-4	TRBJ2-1	CASSLPLTYNEQFF
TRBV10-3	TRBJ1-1	CAITGTANTEAFF
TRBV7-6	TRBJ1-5	CASSLGNSNQPQHF
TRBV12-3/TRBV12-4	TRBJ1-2	CASSRAGTVYGYTF
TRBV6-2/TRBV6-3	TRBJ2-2	CASSYSGGRELFF
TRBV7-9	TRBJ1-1	CASSLFPQVDTEAFF
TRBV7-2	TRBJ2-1	CASSLARLRTAYNEQFF
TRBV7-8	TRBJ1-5	CASSYRDRGLFLGNQPQHF
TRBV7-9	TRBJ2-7	CASSGEDRPSYEQYF
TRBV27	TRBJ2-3	CASSPSGGPDTQYF
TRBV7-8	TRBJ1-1	CASTSPERVGTEAFF
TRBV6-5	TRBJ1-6	CASSYSISSPLHF
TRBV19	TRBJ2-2	CASSIVHRDGGELFF
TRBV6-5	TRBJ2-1	CASSYSRFTYNEQFF
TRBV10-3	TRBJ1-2	CAISEVKDGYTF
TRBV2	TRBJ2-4	CASSGYGGTAKNIQYF
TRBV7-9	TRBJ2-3	CASSLAVKDTQYF
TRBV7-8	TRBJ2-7	CASSPRGLSSYEQYF
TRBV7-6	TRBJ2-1	CASSTHLSSYNEQFF
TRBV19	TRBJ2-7	CASSIEAASSYEQYF
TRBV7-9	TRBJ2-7	CASSLAPRVEQYF
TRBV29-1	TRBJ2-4	CSVEEARALAKNIQYF
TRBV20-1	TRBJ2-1	CSASGTGGARHEQFF
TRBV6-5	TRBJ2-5	CASSYASERETQYF
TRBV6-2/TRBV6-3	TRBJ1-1	CASSYSNSNGLNTEAFF
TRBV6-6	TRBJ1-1	CASSYVTVTEAFF
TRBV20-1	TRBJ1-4	CSARYFGDEKLFF
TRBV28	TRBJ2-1	CASSFFGTSGGEFEFF
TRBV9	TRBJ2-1	CASSPFGSYNEQFF
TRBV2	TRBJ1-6	CASSASDSPLHF
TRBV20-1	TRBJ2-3	CSARDGRTDTQYF
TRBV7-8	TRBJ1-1	CASSLVPGPGLTEAFF
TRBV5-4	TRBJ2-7	CASSLFSGGYEQYF
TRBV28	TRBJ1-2	CASSFDSQGIFNYGYTF
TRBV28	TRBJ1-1	CASSLVAVRGTEAFF
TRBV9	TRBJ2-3	CASSVDPDTQYF
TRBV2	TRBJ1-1	CASSQPRTEAFF
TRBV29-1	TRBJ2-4	CSVGTGNQYF
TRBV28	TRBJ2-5	CASSLWTGGEETQYF
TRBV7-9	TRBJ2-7	CASSLADSSYEQYF
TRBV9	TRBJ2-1	CASSAQGTSPTNEQFF
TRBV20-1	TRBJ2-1	CSARDIAGGPFEQFF
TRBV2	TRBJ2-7	CASGGLAGGAYEWQYF